This TCR beta chain was obtained from a study of blood T cells in healthy people across ages. Next came a second PCR, run for about 6 to 12 cycles, which used a sample-barcoded 5' primer along with a J-beta primer mix. One entry per CDR3 protein results from TCRdb running MiXCR on the 5' RACE reads. The sample shows about 1.7 million distinct CDR3 sequences, 28% of them seen only once. This receptor was identified in a woman aged 25 to 39 in good health. The source material was blood.

For the CDR3, the DNA is TGTGCCAGCAGTACCCGGACAGGCTATTATGGCTACACCTTC. Its translation is CASSTRTGYYGYTF. The rearrangement uses TRBV28 and TRBJ1-2, with 7 positions matching TRBD1. V was pared by 5 bases and J by 5 bases, with 8 bases of the junction left unmatched. Per germline, CDR1 MDHEN and CDR2 SYDVKM. CDR3 length: 14 residues.